Below, 10 T cell receptor beta chains from the same sample are listed, as sequenced in a study of CD8+CD57+ T cells in acquired aplastic anemia. The study profiled TCR beta VDJ and CDR3 using genomic DNA as template. TCRdb re-called the reads with MiXCR, one entry per CDR3 protein. The data contain about 68,000 distinct CDR3 sequences, 45% to 60% of them singletons. Sequenced: sorted CD4+, CD8+, or CD8+CD57+ T cells (not recorded which) from PBMCs. These receptors were taken from a human donor in good health, serving as a control.

The table lists this clonotype with a count of one. The chain recombines TRBV29-1 with TRBJ2-1; no clear D gene. Per the germline V gene, CDR1 is SQVTM and CDR2 is ANQGSEA. The CDR3 covers 12 residues. The ends were cut back, 3 bases at V and 0 bases at J, with 3 bases in the middle. The chain's CDR3 is CSVDISYNEQFF. The CDR3 coding sequence is TGCAGCGTTGATATCTCCTACAATGAGCAGTTCTTC.

The V and J genes are TRBV2 and TRBJ1-1; possibly TRBD1 for D (5 bases). V shed 7 bases and J shed 0 bases, with 12 bases lying between them. This CDR3 contains 14 residues. CDR1 and CDR2 (germline): SNHLY, FYNNEI. The CDR3 loop is CASMSQGLNTEAFF. CDR3 DNA sequence: TGTGCCAGCATGAGCCAGGGTCTGAACACTGAAGCTTTCTTT.

This clonotype rates as medium-sized. The CDR3 DNA follows: TGTGCCATCAGTGAGGACCACGGGGGTGCCGGGGAGCTGTTTTTT. It is translated as CAISEDHGGAGELFF. The chain employs TRBV10-3 and TRBJ2-2, with D possibly TRBD2 on 6 matching bases. CDR1 is ENHRY, CDR2 SYGVKD, per germline. This CDR3 region has 15 residues. With 2 bases removed from V and 6 bases from J, the gap between germline ends came to 13 bases.

The chain uses TRBV7-3 and TRBJ1-1, with D unresolved. This CDR3 has 13 residues. Germline CDR1 and CDR2: SGHTA and FQGTGA. Trimming stripped 6 bases from V and 5 bases from J, with 13 bases between. CDR3 sequence (DNA): TGTGCCAGCAGTAACGCGGGGTGGACTGAAGCTTTCTTT. Translating gives CASSNAGWTEAFF.

The V and J genes are TRBV24-1 and TRBJ2-7, with unresolved D. Trimming left V 2 bases short and J 2 bases short, with 6 bases between. The CDR3 contains 13 residues. Germline loops: CDR1 KGHDR, CDR2 SFDVKD. DNA for the CDR3: TGTGCCACCAGTGATTCTGGGGCCTACGAGCAGTACTTC. Translating gives CATSDSGAYEQYF.

The chain joins TRBV25-1 to TRBJ2-1; D gene unclear. The CDR3 runs 15 residues. Germline lookup yields CDR1 MGHDK and CDR2 SYGVNS. V lost 7 bases and J 3 bases, leaving 16 bases between the germline ends. The DNA of the CDR3 is TGTGCCAGCATGTCGGCAGAACGCCTCTACAATGAGCAGTTCTTC. Amino acid sequence: CASMSAERLYNEQFF.

The chain couples TRBV7-9 to TRBJ1-1; D might be TRBD1 (5 bases). The germline gives CDR1 SEHNR, CDR2 FQNEAQ (reference sequence). Trimming left V 3 bases short and J 5 bases short, with 13 bases between. This CDR3 is built from 14 residues. CDR3 sequence (DNA): TGTGCCAGCAGCTTTGGTCGGAGGGGAACTGAAGCTTTCTTT. Translated, it gives CASSFGRRGTEAFF.

Concerning this clonotype itself: A much larger clonotype is one base distant, so this may be a read error. This chain joins TRBV6-1 and TRBJ1-4; D gene unclear. This CDR3 has 12 amino acids. The V gene's germline CDR1 is MNHNS and CDR2 SASEGT. CDR3 in amino acids: CASSEIGGWLLF. The CDR3 DNA sequence: TGTGCCAGCAGTGAAATTGGAGGGTGGCTGCTTTTT.

This clonotype has ten or more counts. J is TRBJ1-4 and V is TRBV9; D is possibly TRBD1 (5 bases). The CDR3 spans 15 residues. Trimming cost V 3 bases and J 7 bases, with 16 bases left between them. Germline lookup yields CDR1 SGDLS and CDR2 YYNGEE. As DNA, the CDR3 is TGTGCCAGCAGCGCCTTCCTCGGGGGGGGTGAAAAACTGTTTTTT. Its translation is CASSAFLGGGEKLFF.

There are many counts of this clonotype. The V call is TRBV5-1, the J call TRBJ1-1; possibly TRBD1 for D (6 bases). Trimming removed 3 bases from V and 1 base from J, with 7 bases in between. CDR3 length equals 13 residues. Germline values: CDR1 SGHRS, CDR2 YFSETQ. The CDR3 reads CASSWTENTEAFF. The CDR3 DNA reads as TGCGCCAGCAGCTGGACAGAGAACACTGAAGCTTTCTTT.